One and the same sample provided the 8 T cell receptor beta chains below, sequenced in a study of CD8+CD57+ T cells in acquired aplastic anemia. Genomic DNA constituted the template upon which TCR beta VDJ and CDR3 profiling was performed. Via MiXCR, TCRdb re-called the reads, giving one row per CDR3 protein. The sample has 160,000 or so distinct CDR3 sequences, 40% to 60% seen once; the top ten hold roughly 30%. Patients selected for sequencing had displayed CD8+CD57+ cell expansion by flow cytometry. The sequencing sample was made of sorted CD4+, CD8+, or CD8+CD57+ T cells (not recorded which) from PBMCs. The receptors here all came from a human donor with aplastic anemia.

In this sample, this clonotype turned up many times. One junction end disagrees with the germline gene, perhaps due to a read error. V gene TRBV7-9 combines with J gene TRBJ2-4; TRBD2 matches 9 bases. CDR1 and CDR2 (germline): SEHNR, FQNEAQ (reference sequence). The CDR3 contains 15 residues. CDR3 nucleotides: TGTGCCAGCAGCCAAACCGGGACTAGCAAAGACATTCAGTACTTC. Residues: CASSQTGTSKDIQYF.

This clonotype was found many times. CDR3 in amino acids: CASSLGTEYSNQPQHF. CDR3 bases: TGTGCCAGCAGCTTAGGGACAGAATATAGCAATCAGCCCCAGCATTTT. The rearrangement uses TRBV11-2 and TRBJ1-5; D perhaps matches TRBD1 (6 bases). Trimming removed 1 base at V and 0 bases at J, with 10 bases between. The CDR3 sequence is 16 residues long. Germline-derived CDR1 and CDR2 are SGHAT and FQNNGV.

In this sample, this clonotype turned up many times. The V call is TRBV6-2 or TRBV6-3, the J call TRBJ2-7; no definite D call. CDR3 length equals 13 residues. In germline, CDR1 is MNHEY, CDR2 SVGEGT. V lost 2 bases and J 5 bases, leaving 10 bases between the germline ends. The chain's CDR3 is CASSYPPEDEQYF. CDR3 nucleotides: TGTGCCAGCAGTTACCCCCCTGAGGACGAGCAGTACTTC.

This clonotype was counted many times. The chain couples TRBV6-1 to TRBJ1-2; D possibly corresponds to TRBD1 (6 bases). The V gene's germline CDR1 is MNHNS and CDR2 SASEGT. Trimming cost V 6 bases and J 8 bases, with 10 bases left between them. This CDR3 is 11 amino acids long. The CDR3: CASSTGTGYTF. Here the CDR3 DNA reads TGTGCCAGCAGCACAGGGACCGGCTACACCTTC.

V is TRBV5-1 and J is TRBJ2-7; D is uncertain. With 1 base removed from V and 3 bases from J, the gap between germline ends came to 11 bases. Per germline, CDR1 SGHRS and CDR2 YFSETQ. This CDR3 has 14 amino acids. CDR3 in DNA: TGCGCCAGCAGCTTGCCCCCGTTGAGCTACGAGCAGTACTTC. It is translated as CASSLPPLSYEQYF.

The CDR3 sequence is CASSLARQGYEQYF. As DNA, the CDR3 is TGCGCCAGCAGCTTGGCGCGGCAGGGCTACGAGCAGTACTTC. V is TRBV5-1 and J is TRBJ2-7; possibly TRBD1 for D (5 bases). Per the germline V gene, CDR1 is SGHRS and CDR2 is YFSETQ. Trimming took 0 bases from V and 3 from J, leaving 10 bases between them. This CDR3 has 14 residues.

This clonotype has just a few counts. This chain connects TRBV24-1 to TRBJ2-2; D remains ambiguous. V was clipped by 4 bases and J by 1 base, with 9 bases between them. In germline, CDR1 is KGHDR, CDR2 SFDVKD. This CDR3 is built from 15 residues. The CDR3 protein is CATSDSTVNTGELFF. The CDR3 region has the DNA TGTGCCACCAGTGACTCCACAGTGAACACCGGGGAGCTGTTTTTT.

This chain connects TRBV10-3 to TRBJ2-1, with 9 bases that match TRBD2. The germline CDR1 and CDR2 sequences are ENHRY and SYGVKD. Losses at the gene ends were 10 bases for V and 0 bases for J; bases not matched to a gene: 4. This CDR3 is built from 14 residues. CDR3: CASSSGVSYNEQFF. CDR3 coding DNA: TGTGCCAGTTCTAGCGGGGTCTCCTACAATGAGCAGTTCTTC.